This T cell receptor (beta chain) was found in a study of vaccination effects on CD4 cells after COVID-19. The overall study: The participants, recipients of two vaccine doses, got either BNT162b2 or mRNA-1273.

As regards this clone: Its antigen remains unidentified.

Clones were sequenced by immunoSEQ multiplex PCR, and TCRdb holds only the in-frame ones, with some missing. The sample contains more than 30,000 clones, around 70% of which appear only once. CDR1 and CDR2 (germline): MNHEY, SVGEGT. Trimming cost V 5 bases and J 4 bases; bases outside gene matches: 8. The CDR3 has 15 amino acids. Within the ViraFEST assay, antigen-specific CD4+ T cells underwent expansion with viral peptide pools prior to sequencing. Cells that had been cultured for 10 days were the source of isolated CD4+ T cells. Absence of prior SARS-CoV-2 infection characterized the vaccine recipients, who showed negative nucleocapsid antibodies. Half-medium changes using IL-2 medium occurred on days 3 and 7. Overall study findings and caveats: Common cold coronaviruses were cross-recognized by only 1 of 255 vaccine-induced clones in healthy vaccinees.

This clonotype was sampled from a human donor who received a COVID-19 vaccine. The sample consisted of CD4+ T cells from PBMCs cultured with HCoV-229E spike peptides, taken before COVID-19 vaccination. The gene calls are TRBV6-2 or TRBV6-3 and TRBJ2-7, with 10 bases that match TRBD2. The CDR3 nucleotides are TGTGCCAGCAGTCCCCATAGCGGGGGGAATTACGAGCAGTACTTC. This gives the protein CASSPHSGGNYEQYF.